This TCR beta chain comes out of a study of response to subunit inactivated influenza vaccine. The CDR3 contains 14 residues. V was pared by 3 bases and J by 5 bases, with 1 base of the junction left unmatched. Using its own MiXCR run on the RT-PCR reads, TCRdb lists one record per CDR3 protein. The sample lists about 520,000 distinct CDR3 sequences; about 25% were seen once. Study-wide results and limits: Authors suggested that a seasonal influenza vaccination recruits few new T cells each time.

This clonotype was seen a few times. The antigen is unknown. The J gene is TRBJ2-1, the V gene TRBV12-3 or TRBV12-4; 10 bases match TRBD1. Material: CD4+ T cells sorted from PBMCs, obtained roughly 5 days after vaccination. The sequence was obtained from a man in his forties or fifties who received an inactivated influenza vaccine. CDR3 sequence reads: CASSFDRGHNEQFF. The CDR3, as DNA: TGTGCCAGCAGTTTTGACAGGGGGCACAATGAGCAGTTCTTC.